This T cell receptor (beta chain) was sequenced during a study of PD-1 blockade in classical Hodgkin lymphoma. Overall study results and limits: Those patients who began receiving nivolumab less than 1 year after ASCT had lower diversity, and they were excluded. A significant rise in TCR diversity by C4D1 was seen for CD4+ but not CD8+ cells. The authors have not defined what causes the repertoire differences, possibly disease activity or prior therapy.

In its sample, this clone was seen a few times. What it recognizes is unknown. Brentuximab vedotin exposure varied, and every patient relapsed after autologous stem cell transplantation. Purification of CD4+ T cells from thawed PBMCs was achieved by magnetic negative selection. Assay used: immunoSEQ multiplex PCR; TCRdb lists only in-frame clones, some missing. In the table there are around 3,900 clones, over 70% of which are singletons. The receptor's source is a human donor with classical Hodgkin lymphoma. The material sequenced was CD4+ T cells from blood, taken at baseline.

The CDR3 bases are TGCGCCAGCAGAAGGGGGCGGGAGCATACGCAGTATTTT. It codes for CASRRGREHTQYF. This chain uses TRBV5-1 with TRBJ2-3; either TRBD1 or TRBD2 may fit D (7 bases each). The ends were cut back, 5 bases at V and 7 bases at J, with 14 bases in the middle. The V gene's germline CDR1 is SGHRS and CDR2 YFSETQ. This CDR3 spans 13 amino acids.